These T cell receptor beta chains were read from a single sample in a study of blood T cell repertoires in COVID-19. Sequenced by immunoSEQ multiplex PCR; TCRdb stores in-frame clones only, minus some. The sample carries some 120,000 clones, approximately 82% recorded once. Sequencing input: peripheral blood. All receptors come from a woman between 50 and 59 years old with acute or convalescent COVID-19. Both conserved end residues are part of each CDR3. The D gene is left open where the match is weak. Size tells how often a clone was seen (once, few, many) or the class of an expanded clone, and some rows leave it out.

few,TRBD2,TRBJ2-1,TRBV10-1,TGCGCCAGCAGCCCCATAGCGGGAGGAGCCAATGAGCAGTTCTTC,CASSPIAGGANEQFF
.,.,TRBJ1-6,TRBV5-5,TGTGCCAGCAGCGCACGGGGGGCGCCCTATAATTCACCCCTCCACTTT,CASSARGAPYNSPLHF
.,TRBD2,TRBJ2-3,TRBV3-1/TRBV3-2,TGTGCCAGCAGCCTTCAGACTAGCGGGAGAGCAGATACGCAGTATTTT,CASSLQTSGRADTQYF
.,TRBD1,TRBJ1-1,TRBV14,TGTGCCAGCAGCCAAATGACCGGTACAGGGGGCACTGAAGCTTTCTTT,CASSQMTGTGGTEAFF
.,.,TRBJ2-7,TRBV7-2,TGTGCCAGCAGCTTAGGGGCGGGCATGTACGAGCAGTACTTC,CASSLGAGMYEQYF
.,TRBD1,TRBJ1-2,TRBV5-1,TGCGCCAGCAGCAAGGGACAGGACCTCTATGGCTACACCTTC,CASSKGQDLYGYTF
.,.,TRBJ1-2,TRBV3-1/TRBV3-2,TGTGCCAGCGCTCAAGATGGCCAGGGCCCCTATGGCTACACCTTC,CASAQDGQGPYGYTF
.,TRBD1,TRBJ2-7,TRBV4-1,TGCGCCAGCAGCCTCCTCGAGGGGGCCTCCTACGAGCAGTACTTC,CASSLLEGASYEQYF
.,.,TRBJ1-1,TRBV5-1,TGCGCCAGCCGCCGGGAACCACAGCATAACACTGAAGCTTTCTTT,CASRREPQHNTEAFF
.,.,TRBJ1-4,TRBV29-1,TGCAGCGTCAAGGACAGAGCGGGAGAAAAACTGTTTTTT,CSVKDRAGEKLFF
.,TRBD1,TRBJ2-7,TRBV6-5,TGTGCCACCACGCAGGGGACAGGGGGCTACGAGCAGTACTTC,CATTQGTGGYEQYF
.,.,TRBJ1-6,TRBV5-1,TGCGCCAGCAGCTTGGAGGAGAGCTCCTATAATTCACCCCTCCACTTT,CASSLEESSYNSPLHF
.,TRBD2,TRBJ2-1,TRBV5-4,TGTGCCAGCAGCCGACTGACTAGCGGGAGAATTGGTGAGCAGTTCTTC,CASSRLTSGRIGEQFF
.,TRBD1,TRBJ1-5,TRBV5-1,TGCGCCAGCAGCGTTGGAGGGACAGGGACTAGTCAGCCCCAGCATTTT,CASSVGGTGTSQPQHF
few,.,TRBJ2-1,TRBV6-1,TGTGCCAGCAGTGAATTCAGGGAAGGTGAGCAGTTCTTC,CASSEFREGEQFF
.,.,TRBJ1-1,TRBV6-5,TGTGCCAGCCGATTGGGCACTTTGAACACTGAAGCTTTCTTT,CASRLGTLNTEAFF
.,TRBD2,TRBJ2-3,TRBV6-4,TGTGCCAGCAGTGGGACTAGCGGGAGCCCAGATACGCAGTATTTT,CASSGTSGSPDTQYF
.,TRBD2,TRBJ2-7,TRBV2,TGTGCCAGCAGCCGGGGGGGATACTACGAGCAGTACTTC,CASSRGGYYEQYF
.,.,TRBJ2-1,TRBV7-8,TGTGCCAGCAGCGGCGGGACGTCGTCTGAGCAGTTCTTC,CASSGGTSSEQFF
.,.,TRBJ1-5,TRBV29-1,TGCAGCGTTGGCAACGAGCCCGGGCCCCAGCATTTT,CSVGNEPGPQHF
.,TRBD1,TRBJ2-7,TRBV2,TGTGCCAGCGGACAGGGAATAAGCTACGAGCAGTACTTC,CASGQGISYEQYF
.,.,TRBJ1-2,TRBV28,TGTGCCAGCAGTACCTCCGACATGGGGCGCTATGGCTACACCTTC,CASSTSDMGRYGYTF
few,.,TRBJ2-7,TRBV7-9,TGTGCCAGCAGCCCACAGGATCAGGGCGAGCAGTACTTC,CASSPQDQGEQYF
.,.,TRBJ1-2,TRBV19,TGTGCCAGTAGTAGGACAGTGACCAACTATGGCTACACCTTC,CASSRTVTNYGYTF
once,TRBD2,TRBJ2-1,TRBV7-2,TGTGCCAGCAGAGTTAGCGGGAGCTCCTACAATGAGCAGTTCTTC,CASRVSGSSYNEQFF
.,TRBD1,TRBJ1-2,TRBV18,TGTGCCAGCTCACCTGACAGGGACTATGGCTACACCTTC,CASSPDRDYGYTF
.,TRBD2,TRBJ2-5,TRBV19,TGTGCCAGTAGCGTTCTAGCGGACCAAGAGACCCAGTACTTC,CASSVLADQETQYF
.,.,TRBJ1-1,TRBV18,TGTGCCAGCTCACCACACCCCCCCGGAGGGACTGAAGCTTTCTTT,CASSPHPPGGTEAFF
few,.,TRBJ2-7,TRBV7-9,TGTGCCAGCAGCTTCGAGGGCCAGGTCTACGAGCAGTACTTC,CASSFEGQVYEQYF
.,.,TRBJ1-1,TRBV4-1,TGCGCCAGCAGCCAAGATCGGATGGGGAGGGGGAACACTGAAGCTTTCTTT,CASSQDRMGRGNTEAFF
.,.,TRBJ2-6,TRBV18,TGTGCCAGCTCAGGGACTTCGGGTGGCTGGGCCAACGTCCTGACTTTC,CASSGTSGGWANVLTF
.,.,TRBJ2-6,TRBV7-8,TGTGCCAGCAGCTTAAGAACCTTGTCCCTACCCTCTGGGGCCAACGTCCTGACTTTC,CASSLRTLSLPSGANVLTF
.,TRBD2,TRBJ2-1,TRBV5-1,TGCGCCAGCAGCCGAAAACCGGGACTAGTTCAAGAGGATGGTGAGCAGTTCTTC,CASSRKPGLVQEDGEQFF
.,.,TRBJ2-3,TRBV29-1,TGCAGCGTTGGGGGGGGGCCCACAGATACGCAGTATTTT,CSVGGGPTDTQYF
.,TRBD1,TRBJ1-2,TRBV5-1,TGCGCCAGCAGCGATGGACAGGGGGGAATCTATGGCTACACCTTC,CASSDGQGGIYGYTF
.,.,TRBJ2-3,TRBV2,TGTGCCAGCAGTTTTGCAGGGGCAGGCACAGATACGCAGTATTTT,CASSFAGAGTDTQYF
.,.,TRBJ1-2,TRBV30,TGTGCCTGGAGTGTACAGGGAAACCATGGCTACACCTTC,CAWSVQGNHGYTF